Included here is one T cell receptor beta chain sequence, with context. The antigen is unknown. These data are taken from a study of cytomegalovirus exposure and HLA in healthy donors. Study overall: Roughly 80 million unique TCRs from HLA-typed donors made up an early data release.

Primers included in the PCR were 60 Vbeta and 13 Jbeta primers. The assay was immunoSEQ multiplex PCR, and TCRdb's table has in-frame clones only and misses some. The table shows roughly 190,000 clones, with 87% occurring only once. General study findings and limits: Donor immune exposure was known only as CMV serostatus. Most TCR beta V segments were productive about 87% or about 30% of the time in an earlier analysis. When analyzed later, the rates of TCR association showed variation by HLA locus, with DRB1 the most and HLA-C the fewest.

Sequenced sample: PBMCs. This sequence was found in a man between 25 and 39 years old in good health and CMV-seronegative.

The CDR3, as DNA: TGCGCCAGCAGCTTTGGCGGGGGAAAGACGACAGAAGCTCGATTTGAAGCTTTCTTT. Protein product: CASSFGGGKTTEARFEAFF. The chain is built from TRBV5-1 and TRBJ1-1, with D possibly being TRBD1 (5 bases). Germline V CDR1 and CDR2: SGHRS, YFSETQ. Trimming removed 2 bases at V and 7 bases at J, with 30 bases between. This CDR3 has 19 residues.